This entry describes one T cell receptor beta chain. As yet, its antigen is unknown. This entry is derived from a study of cytomegalovirus exposure and HLA in healthy donors. Study-wide results and caveats: In a later analysis, a genetic analysis reported fewer productive-TCR N-insertions in an Asian-associated ancestry cluster than the cohort average. Trimming of TCR beta V- and J-genes showed a link, identified in a later analysis, to a missense DCLRE1C variant.

It was with 60 Vbeta and 13 Jbeta primers that the PCR ran. Data came from immunoSEQ multiplex PCR; TCRdb stores just in-frame clones and leaves some out. The profile shows 150,000 to 200,000 clones, 82% of them singletons. CDR1 and CDR2 (germline): MDHEN, SYDVKM. The V gene end was trimmed by 5 bases and the J gene end by 8 bases; junction bases not matched to a gene: 13. The CDR3 is 15 amino acids. The genes are TRBV28 and TRBJ1-2; 8 positions agree with TRBD1. The sequence derives from a man aged 40-49 years in good health and CMV-seronegative. The sample taken for sequencing was PBMCs. Written as DNA, the CDR3 is TGTGCCAGCAGTAGGGGAGGAACAGGGGGGGGCGGCTACACCTTC. This sequence encodes CASSRGGTGGGGYTF.